The present TCR beta chain was sequenced within a study of blood T cells in healthy people across ages. A second 7 to 11 cycle PCR used barcoded and J-beta primers. A single record per CDR3 protein comes from TCRdb applying MiXCR to the 5' RACE reads. The data contain about 830,000 distinct CDR3 sequences, roughly 60% of them singletons. In the case of this clonotype: Its target is unknown.

Healthy Caucasians from Russia aged roughly 6 to 95 served as donors. The CDR3 has 15 residues. Germline V lookup: CDR1 SGHTA, CDR2 FQGNSA. Trimming took off 0 bases at V and 0 bases at J, with 9 bases between the two ends. Study results and limitations: Unsorted PBMCs blocked a conclusive comparison of naive and antigen-experienced cells.

The chain uses TRBV7-2 and TRBJ2-7; the D gene is possibly TRBD2 (5 bases). The TCR was taken from a young man in good health. The material sequenced was blood. This CDR3 reads CASSLAGASSYEQYF. In DNA form, the CDR3 reads TGTGCCAGCAGCTTAGCGGGAGCCAGCTCCTACGAGCAGTACTTC.